This T cell receptor (beta chain) was captured in a study of CD8+CD57+ T cells in acquired aplastic anemia. Overall study context: DNA from sorted CD4+ and CD8+ cells averaged roughly 3.2 ug. Study-wide results and limits: Patients and controls turned out to have 25 to 30 CD8+ CDR3 sequences in common.

The use of genomic DNA as template underpinned the TCR beta VDJ and CDR3 profiling. TCRdb reprocessed the reads with MiXCR, giving one entry per CDR3 protein. The sample contains 100,000 to 150,000 distinct CDR3 sequences, about 40% of which appear only once. Before being chosen for sequencing, patients had shown CD8+CD57+ cell expansion by flow cytometry. The blood sampling took place in patients who had so far received no therapy. Unmatched junction bases numbered 4, after V lost 6 bases and J lost 2 bases. The CDR3 spans 13 residues. Germline V gene lookup returns CDR1 SNHLY and CDR2 FYNNEI. This clonotype was counted many times. The antigen is not known.

This receptor was obtained from a human donor with aplastic anemia. Material: sorted CD4+, CD8+, or CD8+CD57+ T cells (not recorded which) from PBMCs. This sequence joins TRBV2 and TRBJ2-7; TRBD1 agrees at 7 bases. CDR3 sequence reads: CASSRQGAYEQYF. The CDR3 nucleotides read TGTGCCAGCAGCAGACAGGGTGCCTACGAGCAGTACTTC.